The 7 T cell receptor beta chains presented below share a single source sample, sequenced in a study of T cell repertoires in ileal Crohn's disease. The assay was immunoSEQ multiplex PCR, and TCRdb's table has in-frame clones only and misses some. The sample has about 3,700 clones; approximately 77% are singletons. Time point meaning: neoterminal ileum biopsy at postoperative endoscopy, about 6 months after surgery. Sequenced sample: ileal tissue. Receptor source: an adult with Crohn's disease.

The rearrangement uses TRBV28 and TRBJ2-7; D is uncertain. Germline CDR1 and CDR2: MDHEN and SYDVKM. Between the trimmed V and J ends, which lost 7 bases and 3 bases, there was a span of 13 bases. The CDR3 loop spans 13 amino acids. The CDR3: CASTIEENYEQYF. The DNA for the CDR3 is TGTGCCAGCACCATCGAGGAGAACTACGAGCAGTACTTC.

The chain couples TRBV5-1 to TRBJ2-5; tentatively, D is TRBD1 (5 bases). This CDR3 spans 14 amino acids. Germline V CDR1 and CDR2: SGHRS, YFSETQ. V dropped 7 bases and J dropped 4 bases, with 17 bases sitting between them. CDR3: CASRQRGSIETQYF. CDR3 coding DNA: TGCGCCAGCCGACAAAGGGGATCGATAGAGACCCAGTACTTC.

By sample share, this clone is large. The rearrangement uses TRBV4-1 and TRBJ1-3, with D tentatively TRBD1 (5 bases). Deletions cut 1 base from V and 0 bases from J, with 10 bases between. The CDR3 has 16 amino acids. The germline V gene has CDR1 MGHRA and CDR2 YSYEKL. CDR3 DNA sequence: TGCGCCAGCAGCCAAGTCGCCGGGGGCTCTGGAAACACCATATATTTT. Translated, it gives CASSQVAGGSGNTIYF.

This chain links TRBV20-1 with TRBJ1-2, with 8 bases aligning to TRBD1. The CDR3 has 11 amino acids. CDR1 is DFQATT, CDR2 SNEGSKA, per germline (reference sequence). Losses at the gene ends were 5 bases for V and 8 bases for J; bases not matched to a gene: 4. The DNA of the CDR3 is TGCAGTGCTCAGGGGGCGCGCGGCTACACCTTC. It is translated as CSAQGARGYTF.

The chain couples TRBV7-2 to TRBJ2-7; no reliable D call. Germline V CDR1 and CDR2: SGHTA, FQGNSA. V was trimmed by 2 bases and J by 7 bases, leaving 12 bases between them. The length of the CDR3 is 13 residues. The CDR3 spells CASSLLTVGEQYF. The CDR3 coding sequence is TGTGCCAGCAGCTTATTAACCGTCGGGGAGCAGTACTTC.

The V call is TRBV19, the J call TRBJ1-5; D not certain. The CDR3 is 15 amino acids. Trimming stripped 5 bases from V and 0 bases from J, with 11 bases between. From germline, CDR1 is LNHDA and CDR2 SQIVND (reference sequence). The CDR3 bases are TGTGCCAGTAGTCGTCCCCGAGGTAGCAATCAGCCCCAGCATTTT. Residues: CASSRPRGSNQPQHF.

Regarding this clone: This is likely a read error, given that the CDR3 carries no conserved phenylalanine or tryptophan at its end. This chain connects TRBV27 to TRBJ1-6; no clear D. The CDR3 is made up of 12 amino acids. Trimming removed 5 bases at V and 6 bases at J, with 5 bases between. Germline V gene sequence: CDR1 MNHEY, CDR2 SMNVEV (reference sequence). CDR3 loop: CASSPINSPLHL. In nucleotides, the CDR3 is TGTGCCAGCAGTCCGATTAATTCACCCCTCCACTTG.